This record concerns one TCR beta chain sequence. Its antigen remains unidentified. The CDR3 sequence is 15 residues long. Trimming stripped 0 bases from V and 2 bases from J, with 8 bases between. CDR1 is SGDLS and CDR2 is YYNGEE in the germline V gene. Using its own MiXCR run on the 5' RACE reads, TCRdb lists one record per CDR3 protein. The profile shows about 42,000 distinct CDR3 sequences, 4% of them singletons. The sample originates from a study of CD8 T cells in ankylosing spondylitis. The study, taken as a whole, reports: Prior literature has documented some motif variants in synovial fluid and blood from reactive arthritis. Enrichment of disease-linked clones was reportedly significant in matched ankylosing spondylitis synovial fluid.

The chain has TRBV9 and TRBJ2-2, with D unresolved. Sequencing input: blood, either unsorted or a sorted T cell fraction (not recorded which). The receptor was derived from a female donor with ankylosing spondylitis or in good health (not recorded which). CDR3 protein: CASSVAHTNTGELFF. The CDR3 DNA follows: TGTGCCAGCAGCGTAGCTCACACCAACACCGGGGAGCTGTTTTTT.